This T cell receptor beta chain is drawn from a study of blood T cells in healthy people across ages. This clonotype has only a few counts. The second PCR ran 7 to 11 cycles with a sample-barcoded 5' primer and J-beta primers. TCRdb called the 5' RACE reads again in MiXCR, with one record for every CDR3 protein. The sample holds about a million distinct CDR3 sequences, roughly 51% seen once. Material: blood. The receptor comes from a woman in her fifties or sixties in good health.

CDR3 in amino acids: CASSYDRAKSGANVLTF. CDR3 DNA sequence: TGTGCCAGCAGCTACGACAGGGCCAAGTCTGGGGCCAACGTCCTGACTTTC. The genes are TRBV7-8 and TRBJ2-6, with 7 bases identical to TRBD1. The CDR3 runs to 17 residues. Germline V gene lookup returns CDR1 SGHVS and CDR2 FQNEAQ. J was trimmed by 1 base and V by 4 bases; bases with no gene match: 7.